This record concerns one T cell receptor (beta chain) sequence. Its antigen is currently unknown. Using RNA template, CDR3s of TCR alpha and beta were amplified with iRepertoire arm-PCR. One-step reverse transcription and amplification started from around 100-400 ng of tissue mRNA or PBMC total RNA. MiXCR was run by TCRdb on the multiplex PCR reads, yielding one entry per CDR3 protein. The data show about 400,000 distinct CDR3 sequences, roughly two fifths seen once. The entry originates in a study of glioma-infiltrating T cells. Whole-study context: WHO grade II oligodendrogliomas or astrocytomas, plus non-recurrent WHO grade IV glioblastomas, were sampled. The study, taken as a whole, reports: Tissue-blood divergence was below expectation in non-neoplastic patients, above in gliomas.

V was shortened by 0 bases and J by 4 bases, with 21 bases between the two germline ends. Germline V gene data show CDR1 as MNHEY and CDR2 as SVGEGT. The CDR3 is 18 amino acids. The TCR was taken from a human donor with low-grade glioma or glioblastoma, undergoing nonglioma brain surgery, or in good health (not recorded which). Sequencing was done on a sample of glioma tissue, nonneoplastic brain tissue, or PBMCs (not recorded which). This rearrangement joins TRBV6-2 or TRBV6-3 to TRBJ1-1, with D uncertain. CDR3 coding DNA: TGTGCCAGCAGTTACTCGAGCTTCATTTCTTATGGGAGCACTGAAGCTTTCTTT. Translation: CASSYSSFISYGSTEAFF.